What follows are 10 T cell receptor beta chains derived from one specimen sequenced in a study of human thymus T cells. The protocol was immunoSEQ multiplex PCR, while the TCRdb copy is restricted to in-frame clones and leaves out a portion. The table records around 45,000 clones, approximately 95% of them present only once. The specimen was blood. These receptors were obtained from a girl under three years old with a congenital heart defect but otherwise immunologically healthy.

The rearrangement uses TRBV10-2 and TRBJ2-7; D gene unclear. The V gene lost 1 base and the J gene lost 2 bases, with 3 bases spanning the gap. The CDR3 contains 12 residues. Per germline, CDR1 WSHSY and CDR2 SAAADI. The CDR3 nucleotides read TGCGCCAGCAGTGAGTTGCCCTACGAGCAGTACTTC. It translates to CASSELPYEQYF.

The chain links TRBV10-3 to TRBJ1-1; TRBD1 aligns across 10 bases. There are 16 residues in the CDR3. V shed 2 bases and J 4 bases; nucleotides not matched to a gene: 7. The germline gives CDR1 ENHRY, CDR2 SYGVKD. The CDR3 sequence is CAISEGDRGGGTEAFF. CDR3 DNA sequence: TGTGCCATCAGTGAGGGGGACAGGGGAGGCGGCACTGAAGCTTTCTTT.

The V call is TRBV6-5, the J call TRBJ2-7; TRBD2 agrees at 7 bases. CDR1 and CDR2 from the germline V gene are MNHEY and SVGAGI. The CDR3 has 15 amino acids. V was clipped by 5 bases and J by 9 bases; unmatched bases: 16. In nucleotides, the CDR3 is TGTGCCAGCAGTACCTCTAGCGGACCCTTTTTAAGGCAGTACTTC. Encoded protein: CASSTSSGPFLRQYF.

The chain uses TRBV7-9 and TRBJ2-1; 8 nucleotides line up with TRBD2. Unmatched junction bases numbered 15, after V lost 5 bases and J lost 9 bases. The CDR3 totals 16 residues. The germline V gene encodes CDR1 SEHNR and CDR2 FQNEAQ (reference sequence). CDR3 DNA sequence: TGTGCCAGCAGCCCCGTGGTGGCTAGCGGGTTTCCTGAGCAGTTCTTC. Translation gives CASSPVVASGFPEQFF.

CDR3 amino acids: CASSLGGQGGGYTF. As DNA, the CDR3 is TGTGCCAGCAGCTTAGGGGGACAGGGAGGTGGCTACACCTTC. The chain has TRBV7-9 and TRBJ1-2, with 9 bases identical to TRBD1. This CDR3 comprises 14 residues. With 1 base clipped from V and 7 bases from J, the junction kept 4 bases outside the gene matches. Germline assignment: CDR1 SEHNR and CDR2 FQNEAQ (reference sequence). The variable domain in full, completed from reference TRBV7-9 and TRBJ1-2, reads DTGVSQNPRHKITKRGQNVTFRCDPISEHNRLYWYRQTLGQGPEFLTYFQNEAQLEKSRLLSDRFSAERPKGSFSTLEIQRTEQGDSAMYLCASSLGGQGGGYTFGSGTRLTVV.

The chain employs TRBV27 and TRBJ2-3, with 7 positions matching TRBD1. The CDR3 is 15 residues long. J lost 1 base, V lost 7 bases, and 8 bases had no gene match. The germline V gene encodes CDR1 MNHEY and CDR2 SMNVEV (reference sequence). Here the CDR3 reads CASTSYGTGTDTQYF. The CDR3 nucleotides read TGTGCCAGCACGTCCTATGGGACAGGCACAGATACGCAGTATTTT.

The rearrangement joins TRBV7-9 to TRBJ2-4, with D perhaps given as TRBD1 or TRBD2 (5 bases each). The CDR3 spans 15 residues. V was shortened by 8 bases and J by 2 bases, with 16 bases between the two germline ends. Germline CDR1 is SEHNR and CDR2 is FQNEAQ (reference sequence). The CDR3, as DNA: TGTGCCAGCCGACGGGGCGTTGGGACCAAAAACATTCAGTACTTC. Translation gives CASRRGVGTKNIQYF.

J is TRBJ2-2 and V is TRBV6-6; D remains ambiguous. CDR3 length: 15 residues. Germline V gene data show CDR1 as MNHNY and CDR2 as SVGAGI (reference sequence). The ends were cut back, 8 bases at V and 7 bases at J, with 20 bases in the middle. The CDR3 nucleotides read TGTGCCAGCTCCTTTATCCGTCTAGGGAACGGGGAGCTGTTTTTT. Protein product: CASSFIRLGNGELFF.

The V call is TRBV7-9, the J call TRBJ1-1; D remains unclear. V was pared by 1 base and J by 9 bases, with 6 bases between. Germline CDR1 reads SEHNR; CDR2 reads FQNEAQ (reference sequence). The CDR3 runs to 11 residues. CDR3 amino acids: CASSLGPKAFF. The CDR3 nucleotides read TGTGCCAGCAGCTTAGGGCCCAAAGCTTTCTTT. The entire variable domain, with the rest obtained from reference TRBV7-9 and TRBJ1-1, is as follows: DTGVSQNPRHKITKRGQNVTFRCDPISEHNRLYWYRQTLGQGPEFLTYFQNEAQLEKSRLLSDRFSAERPKGSFSTLEIQRTEQGDSAMYLCASSLGPKAFFGQGTRLTVV.

This rearrangement joins TRBV13 to TRBJ2-7; the match to TRBD1 covers 12 bases. CDR1 is PRHDT, CDR2 FYEKMQ, per germline (reference sequence). V lost 3 bases and J lost 6; bases outside the gene matches: 3. The CDR3 has 14 amino acids. The CDR3 here is CASSFRDRGREQYF. The CDR3, as DNA: TGTGCCAGCAGCTTCCGGGACAGGGGGCGCGAGCAGTACTTC.